A selection of T cell receptor beta chains follows, all from one sample in a study of regulatory T cells in long-lasting Graves disease. Each CDR3 protein is one row after TCRdb ran MiXCR on the multiplex PCR reads. The sample has some 500,000 distinct CDR3 sequences, 13% seen once; the top ten hold 8% to 10%. The data also belong to a second study, concerning T cells in Graves' hyperthyroidism and ophthalmopathy.

Sequenced here: peripheral blood mononuclear cells (PBMCs), sampled at new diagnosis, from a patient treated with antithyroid drugs. The origin of the receptors is a man aged 25-40 years with Graves disease. Both conserved end residues are trimmed from each CDR3.

v_gene	len	j_gene	CDR3aa
TRBV7-8	14	TRBJ1-2	ASSLAGWVPRYGYT
TRBV12-3/TRBV12-4	12	TRBJ2-7	ASSLSGQSYEQY
TRBV10-3	12	TRBJ2-5	AISDPGTEETQY
TRBV6-1	11	TRBJ1-5	ASNVYSNQPRH
TRBV6-1	13	TRBJ1-2	ASTVTGGNHYGYT
TRBV6-5	13	TRBJ1-1	ASSYPAGRTRGAF
TRBV12-3/TRBV12-4	13	TRBJ2-1	ASKRLAGVANEQF
TRBV20-1	13	TRBJ2-1	SARQRTSSYNEQF
TRBV13	15	TRBJ2-1	ASSLRASGRGYNEQF
TRBV29-1	12	TRBJ2-3	SALGGGSTDTQY
TRBV20-1	13	TRBJ2-7	SVVGGRENIYEQY
TRBV2	10	TRBJ2-7	ASSGAGGEQY
TRBV19	17	TRBJ2-1	ASSIGTSETNKRDNEQF
TRBV7-8	13	TRBJ2-7	ASSSSGSYIYEQY
TRBV27	13	TRBJ2-1	ASSSGLAGFPEQF
TRBV25-1	10	TRBJ1-4	ASKGANEKLF
TRBV2	13	TRBJ2-5	ASTGGAIRKETQY
TRBV7-9	14	TRBJ2-7	ASSLARGTGSDEQY
TRBV5-1	12	TRBJ1-2	ASSPADRVKGYT
TRBV20-1	10	TRBJ2-3	SARNLTDTQY
TRBV20-1	13	TRBJ2-1	SASSSAKSYNEQF
TRBV10-3	10	TRBJ1-2	AISDRGDGYT
TRBV5-1	13	TRBJ2-3	ASSLGSSGKDTQY
TRBV11-2	13	TRBJ2-3	ASSFGTTSTDTQY
TRBV2	13	TRBJ1-1	ASSDAVPGDTEAF
TRBV20-1	12	TRBJ2-1	SARGVSSYNEQF
TRBV19	12	TRBJ1-2	ASSLLTGGDGYT
TRBV12-3/TRBV12-4	14	TRBJ2-2	ASSEGLAGLGGELF
TRBV20-1	11	TRBJ1-2	SVPPPGGTGYT
TRBV6-2/TRBV6-3	13	TRBJ2-7	ASSEWTSGSYEQY
TRBV20-1	12	TRBJ1-2	SARWAQLMHGYT
TRBV20-1	11	TRBJ2-7	SARPSDRYEQY
TRBV28	11	TRBJ1-2	ASSAGGGHGYT
TRBV12-3/TRBV12-4	11	TRBJ1-6	ASRNTIGSPLH
TRBV6-1	15	TRBJ2-7	ASSDLLAGGLSYEQY
TRBV6-1	13	TRBJ1-5	ASSERTYSNQPQH
TRBV20-1	12	TRBJ2-2	SARVRQAGGELF
TRBV29-1	11	TRBJ1-2	SVESEGANGYT
TRBV6-2/TRBV6-3	12	TRBJ2-5	ASSYGGTQETQY
TRBV20-1	11	TRBJ2-5	SASASYQETQY
TRBV5-4	16	TRBJ2-2	ASSTRSGRAKGGGELF
TRBV7-2	12	TRBJ1-1	ASSPRQGNSEAF
TRBV20-1	12	TRBJ2-5	SARTTGGVETQY
TRBV6-2/TRBV6-3	9	TRBJ1-1	ASSYDRQAF
TRBV12-3/TRBV12-4	12	TRBJ1-1	ASSFSRGNTEAF
TRBV6-9	12	TRBJ2-1	ASSWGLRYNEQF
TRBV19	13	TRBJ2-1	ASSITGTVYNEQF
TRBV5-5	13	TRBJ2-7	ASSRRVDESYEQY
TRBV12-3/TRBV12-4	10	TRBJ1-5	ASSLGGRPQH
TRBV30	11	TRBJ1-2	AWSPAPNYGYT
TRBV5-1	15	TRBJ2-1	ASSLGQGTPSYNEQF
TRBV27	14	TRBJ2-7	ASSFLGTARNYEQY
TRBV11-2	13	TRBJ1-3	ASSLAGAAGNTIY
TRBV27	12	TRBJ2-4	ASSRPGTKNIQY
TRBV7-9	10	TRBJ1-3	ASKGSGNTIY
TRBV15	11	TRBJ2-5	ATSRVYQETQY
TRBV15	14	TRBJ1-4	ATSRELTGTNEKLF
TRBV19	13	TRBJ1-5	ASTRSGGGDQPQH
TRBV20-1	13	TRBJ2-3	SARDAAAGLDTQY